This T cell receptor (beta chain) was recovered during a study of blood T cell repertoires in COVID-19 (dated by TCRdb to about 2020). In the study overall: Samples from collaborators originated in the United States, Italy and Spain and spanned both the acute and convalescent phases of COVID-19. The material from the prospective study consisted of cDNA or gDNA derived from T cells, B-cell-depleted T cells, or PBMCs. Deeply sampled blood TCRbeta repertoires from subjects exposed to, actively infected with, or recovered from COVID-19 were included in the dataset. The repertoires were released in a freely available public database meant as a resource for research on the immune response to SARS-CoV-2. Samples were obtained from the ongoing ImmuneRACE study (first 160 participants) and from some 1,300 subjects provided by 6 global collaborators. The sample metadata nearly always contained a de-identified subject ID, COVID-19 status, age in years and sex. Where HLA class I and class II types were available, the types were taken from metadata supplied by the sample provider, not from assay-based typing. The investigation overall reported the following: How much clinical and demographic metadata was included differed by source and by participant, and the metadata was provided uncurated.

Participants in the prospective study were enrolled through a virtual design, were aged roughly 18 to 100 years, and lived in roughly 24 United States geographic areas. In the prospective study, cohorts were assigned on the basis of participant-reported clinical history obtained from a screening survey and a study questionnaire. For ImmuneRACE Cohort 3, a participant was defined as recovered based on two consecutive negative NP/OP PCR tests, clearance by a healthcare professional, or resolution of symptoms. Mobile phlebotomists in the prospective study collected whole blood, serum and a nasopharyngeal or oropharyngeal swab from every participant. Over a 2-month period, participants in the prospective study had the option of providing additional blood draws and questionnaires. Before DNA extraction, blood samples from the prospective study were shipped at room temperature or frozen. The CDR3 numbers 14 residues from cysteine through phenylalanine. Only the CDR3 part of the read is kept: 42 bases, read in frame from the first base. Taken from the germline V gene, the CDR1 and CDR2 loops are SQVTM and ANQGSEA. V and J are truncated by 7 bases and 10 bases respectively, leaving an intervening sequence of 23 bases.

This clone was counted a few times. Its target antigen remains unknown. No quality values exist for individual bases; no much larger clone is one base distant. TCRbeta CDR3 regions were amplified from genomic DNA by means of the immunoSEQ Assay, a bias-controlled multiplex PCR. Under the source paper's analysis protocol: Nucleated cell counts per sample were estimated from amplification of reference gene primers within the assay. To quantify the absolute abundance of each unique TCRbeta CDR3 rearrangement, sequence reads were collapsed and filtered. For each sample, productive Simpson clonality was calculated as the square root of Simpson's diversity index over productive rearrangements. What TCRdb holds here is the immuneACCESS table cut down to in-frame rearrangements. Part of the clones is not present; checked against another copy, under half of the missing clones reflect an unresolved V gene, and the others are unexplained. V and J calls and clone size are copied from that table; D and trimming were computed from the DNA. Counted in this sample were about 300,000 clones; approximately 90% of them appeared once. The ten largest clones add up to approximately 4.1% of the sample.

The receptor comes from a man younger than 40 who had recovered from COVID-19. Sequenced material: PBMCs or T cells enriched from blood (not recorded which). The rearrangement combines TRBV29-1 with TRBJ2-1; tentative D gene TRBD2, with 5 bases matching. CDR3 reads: CSAGRDGNPGEQFF. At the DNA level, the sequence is TGCAGCGCGGGTCGAGACGGGAACCCTGGCGAGCAGTTCTTC.